Included here is one T cell receptor beta chain sequence, with context. The antigen remains undetermined. The sample originates from a study of cytomegalovirus exposure and HLA in healthy donors. These donors counted as nominally healthy when sampled, but unrecorded immune exposures were likely. The PCR had 60 Vbeta and 13 Jbeta primers. Repertoires were generated with immunoSEQ multiplex PCR, while TCRdb's copy carries only in-frame clones and drops some. Among 90,000 to 150,000 clones listed, over 65% were seen once. Regarding the study as a whole: Sequencing had likely introduced a cluster of highly shared sequence variants as an artifact. The listing of 150 or so TCR beta chains classed them as cytomegalovirus-associated. Many donors carried some public TCRs, although rarity characterized most TCR sequences.

CDR1 is LGHNT and CDR2 is FRNRAP in the germline V gene. The CDR3 consists of 15 residues. With V trimmed by 3 bases and J by 5 bases, 5 bases remained unmatched. The clonotype originates from a woman under 40 in good health and CMV-seropositive. The sequencing input was PBMCs. The V gene is TRBV12-5, the J gene TRBJ2-3, with 10 bases lining up with TRBD2. CDR3: CASGLAGGPIDTQYF. DNA for the CDR3: TGTGCTAGTGGTTTAGCGGGGGGGCCGATAGATACGCAGTATTTT.